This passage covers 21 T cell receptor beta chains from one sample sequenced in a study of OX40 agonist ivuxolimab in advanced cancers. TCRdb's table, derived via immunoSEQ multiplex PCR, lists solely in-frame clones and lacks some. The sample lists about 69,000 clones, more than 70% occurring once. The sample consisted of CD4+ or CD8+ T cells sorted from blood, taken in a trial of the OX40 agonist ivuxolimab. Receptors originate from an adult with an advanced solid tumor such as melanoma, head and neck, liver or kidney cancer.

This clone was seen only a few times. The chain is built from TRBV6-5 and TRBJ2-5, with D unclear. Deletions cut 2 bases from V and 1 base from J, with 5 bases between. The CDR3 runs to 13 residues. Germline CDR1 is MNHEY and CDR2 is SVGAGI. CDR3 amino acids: CASSYAGQETQYF. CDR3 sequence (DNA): TGTGCCAGCAGTTACGCCGGCCAAGAGACCCAGTACTTC.

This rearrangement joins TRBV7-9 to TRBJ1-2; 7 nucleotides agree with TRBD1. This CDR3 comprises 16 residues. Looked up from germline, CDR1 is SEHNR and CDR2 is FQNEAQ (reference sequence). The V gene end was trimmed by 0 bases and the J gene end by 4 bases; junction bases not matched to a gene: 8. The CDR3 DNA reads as TGTGCCAGCAGCTTAGCGAGAGGGGGCTGGGGCTATGGCTACACCTTC. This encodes CASSLARGGWGYGYTF.

This CDR3 reads CASSNSGGNTEAFF. The CDR3 DNA sequence: TGCGCCAGCAGCAACTCAGGGGGAAACACTGAAGCTTTCTTT. V and J are TRBV5-1 and TRBJ1-1; 7 bases line up with TRBD1. J lost 2 bases, V lost 4 bases, and 5 bases had no gene match. Germline CDR1 SGHRS, CDR2 YFSETQ. There are 14 residues in the CDR3.

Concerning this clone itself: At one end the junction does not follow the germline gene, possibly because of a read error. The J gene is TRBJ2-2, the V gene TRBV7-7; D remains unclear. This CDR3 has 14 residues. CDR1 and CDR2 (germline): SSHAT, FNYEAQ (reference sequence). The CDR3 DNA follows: TGTGCTAGCAGCTTCGGACCGCGCACCGGGGAGCTGTTTTTT. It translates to CASSFGPRTGELFF.

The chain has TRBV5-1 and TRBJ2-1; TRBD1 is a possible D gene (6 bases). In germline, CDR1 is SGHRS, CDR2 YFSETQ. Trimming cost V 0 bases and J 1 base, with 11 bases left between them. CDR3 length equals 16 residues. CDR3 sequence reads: CASSLDPTGSYNEQFF. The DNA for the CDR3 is TGCGCCAGCAGCTTGGACCCTACAGGGTCCTACAATGAGCAGTTCTTC. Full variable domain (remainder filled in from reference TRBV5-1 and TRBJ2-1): KAGVTQTPRYLIKTRGQQVTLSCSPISGHRSVSWYQQTPGQGLQFLFEYFSETQRNKGNFPGRFSGRQFSNSRSEMNVSTLELGDSALYLCASSLDPTGSYNEQFFGPGTRLTVL.

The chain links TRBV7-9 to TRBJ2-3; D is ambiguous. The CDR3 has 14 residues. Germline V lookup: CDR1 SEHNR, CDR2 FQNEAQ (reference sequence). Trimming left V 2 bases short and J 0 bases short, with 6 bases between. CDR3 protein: CASSLRASTDTQYF. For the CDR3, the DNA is TGTGCCAGCAGCTTAAGGGCTAGCACAGATACGCAGTATTTT.

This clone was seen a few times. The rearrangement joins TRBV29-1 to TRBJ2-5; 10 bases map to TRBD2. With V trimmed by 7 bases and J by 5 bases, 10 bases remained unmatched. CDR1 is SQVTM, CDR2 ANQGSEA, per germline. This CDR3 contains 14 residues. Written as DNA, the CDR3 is TGCAGCGGGTTTTCTAGCGGGGGTCAGGAGACCCAGTACTTC. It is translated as CSGFSSGGQETQYF. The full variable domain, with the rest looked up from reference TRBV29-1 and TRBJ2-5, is SAVISQKPSRDICQRGTSLTIQCQVDSQVTMMFWYRQQPGQSLTLIATANQGSEATYESGFVIDKFPISRPNLTFSTLTVSNMSPEDSSIYLCSGFSSGGQETQYFGPGTRLLVL.

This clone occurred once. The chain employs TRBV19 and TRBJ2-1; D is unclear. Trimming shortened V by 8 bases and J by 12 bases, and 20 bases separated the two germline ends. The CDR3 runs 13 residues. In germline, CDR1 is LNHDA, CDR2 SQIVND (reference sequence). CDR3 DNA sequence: TGTGCCAGTCGCTCCCGTATCTCTATGTGGCAGTTCTTC. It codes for CASRSRISMWQFF.

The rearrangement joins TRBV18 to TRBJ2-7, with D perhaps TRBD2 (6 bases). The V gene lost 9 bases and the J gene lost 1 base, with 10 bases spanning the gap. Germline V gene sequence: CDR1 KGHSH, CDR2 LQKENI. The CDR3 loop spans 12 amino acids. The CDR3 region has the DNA TGTGCCAGTCACGGGGGTTCCTACGAGCAGTACTTC. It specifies CASHGGSYEQYF.

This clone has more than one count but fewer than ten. Here the CDR3 DNA reads TGCGCCAGCAGCCTGCAAGGCGGGGACCAGCCCCAGCATTTT. The encoded protein is CASSLQGGDQPQHF. V and J are TRBV5-1 and TRBJ1-5; possibly TRBD1 for D (5 bases). Trimming pared 4 bases from V and 7 bases from J, leaving 15 bases between. Germline V lookup: CDR1 SGHRS, CDR2 YFSETQ. CDR3 length: 14 residues.

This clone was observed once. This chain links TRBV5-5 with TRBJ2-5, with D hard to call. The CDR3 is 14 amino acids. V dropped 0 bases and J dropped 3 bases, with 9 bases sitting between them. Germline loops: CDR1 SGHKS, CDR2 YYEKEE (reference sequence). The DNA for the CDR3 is TGTGCCAGCAGCTTGGTCCTACGCGAAGAGACCCAGTACTTC. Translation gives CASSLVLREETQYF.

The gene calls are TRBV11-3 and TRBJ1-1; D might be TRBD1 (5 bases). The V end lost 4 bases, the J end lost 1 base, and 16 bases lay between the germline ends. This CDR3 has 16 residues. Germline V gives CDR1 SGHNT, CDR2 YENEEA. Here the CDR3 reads CASSSAGTSENTEAFF. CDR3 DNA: TGTGCCAGCAGCTCAGCCGGGACCTCAGAGAACACTGAAGCTTTCTTT.

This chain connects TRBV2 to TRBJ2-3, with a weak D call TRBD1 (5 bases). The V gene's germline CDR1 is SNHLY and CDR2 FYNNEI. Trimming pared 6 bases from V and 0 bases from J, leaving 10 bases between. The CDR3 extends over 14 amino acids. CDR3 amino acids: CASRAGLSTDTQYF. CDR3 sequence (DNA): TGTGCCAGCAGGGCAGGGCTCAGCACAGATACGCAGTATTTT. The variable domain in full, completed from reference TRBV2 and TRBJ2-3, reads EPEVTQTPSHQVTQMGQEVILRCVPISNHLYFYWYRQILGQKVEFLVSFYNNEISEKSEIFDDQFSVERPDGSNFTLKIRSTKLEDSAMYFCASRAGLSTDTQYFGPGTRLTVL.

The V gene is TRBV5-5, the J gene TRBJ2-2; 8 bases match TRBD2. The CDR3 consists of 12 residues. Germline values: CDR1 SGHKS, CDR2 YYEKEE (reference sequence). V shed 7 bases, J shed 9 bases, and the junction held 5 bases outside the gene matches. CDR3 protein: CASHREGRELFF. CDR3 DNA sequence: TGTGCCAGCCACCGGGAGGGCCGGGAGCTGTTTTTT.

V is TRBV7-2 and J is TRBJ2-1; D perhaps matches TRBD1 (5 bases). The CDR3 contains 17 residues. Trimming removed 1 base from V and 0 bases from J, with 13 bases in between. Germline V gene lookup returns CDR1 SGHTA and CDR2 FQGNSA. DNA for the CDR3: TGTGCCAGCAGCTTAGTGTGGTGGGGCAGCTCCTACAATGAGCAGTTCTTC. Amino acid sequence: CASSLVWWGSSYNEQFF. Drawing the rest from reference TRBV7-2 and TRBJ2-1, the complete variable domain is GAGVSQSPSNKVTEKGKDVELRCDPISGHTALYWYRQSLGQGLEFLIYFQGNSAPDKSGLPSDRFSAERTGGSVSTLTIQRTQQEDSAVYLCASSLVWWGSSYNEQFFGPGTRLTVL.

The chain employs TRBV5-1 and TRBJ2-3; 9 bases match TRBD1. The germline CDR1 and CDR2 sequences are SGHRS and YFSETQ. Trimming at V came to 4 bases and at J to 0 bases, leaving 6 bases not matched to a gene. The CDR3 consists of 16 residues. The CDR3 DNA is TGCGCCAGCAGCGCATGGGACAGGGATAGCACAGATACGCAGTATTTT. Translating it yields CASSAWDRDSTDTQYF.

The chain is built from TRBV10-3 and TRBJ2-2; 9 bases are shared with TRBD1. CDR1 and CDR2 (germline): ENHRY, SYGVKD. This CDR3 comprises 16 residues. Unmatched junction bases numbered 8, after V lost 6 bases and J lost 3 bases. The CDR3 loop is CAIRPGTGKDTGELFF. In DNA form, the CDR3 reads TGTGCCATCAGGCCCGGGACAGGGAAGGACACCGGGGAGCTGTTTTTT.

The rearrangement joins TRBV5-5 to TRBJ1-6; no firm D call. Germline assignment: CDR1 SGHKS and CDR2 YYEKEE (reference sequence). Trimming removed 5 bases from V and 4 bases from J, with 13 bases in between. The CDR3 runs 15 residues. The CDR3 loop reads CASRYARGYNSPLHF. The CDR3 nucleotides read TGTGCCAGCAGGTACGCACGAGGATATAATTCACCCCTCCACTTT.

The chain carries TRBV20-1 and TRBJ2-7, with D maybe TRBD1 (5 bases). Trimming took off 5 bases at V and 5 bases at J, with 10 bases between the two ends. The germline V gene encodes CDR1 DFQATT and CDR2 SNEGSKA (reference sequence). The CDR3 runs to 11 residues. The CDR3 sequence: CSAGPRDEQYF. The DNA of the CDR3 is TGCAGTGCTGGCCCCAGGGACGAGCAGTACTTC.

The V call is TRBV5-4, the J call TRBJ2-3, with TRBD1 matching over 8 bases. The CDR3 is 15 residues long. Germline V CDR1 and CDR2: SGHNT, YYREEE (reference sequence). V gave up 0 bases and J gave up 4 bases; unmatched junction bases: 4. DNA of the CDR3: TGTGCCAGCAGCTTGGGGACAGGGAAATCAGATACGCAGTATTTT. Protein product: CASSLGTGKSDTQYF.

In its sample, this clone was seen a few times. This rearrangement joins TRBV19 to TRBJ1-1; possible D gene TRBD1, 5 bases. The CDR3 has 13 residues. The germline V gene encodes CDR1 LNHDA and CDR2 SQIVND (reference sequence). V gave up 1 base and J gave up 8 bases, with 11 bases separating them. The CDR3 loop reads CASSIGGRDEAFF. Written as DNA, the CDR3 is TGTGCCAGTAGTATAGGGGGCAGAGACGAAGCTTTCTTT.